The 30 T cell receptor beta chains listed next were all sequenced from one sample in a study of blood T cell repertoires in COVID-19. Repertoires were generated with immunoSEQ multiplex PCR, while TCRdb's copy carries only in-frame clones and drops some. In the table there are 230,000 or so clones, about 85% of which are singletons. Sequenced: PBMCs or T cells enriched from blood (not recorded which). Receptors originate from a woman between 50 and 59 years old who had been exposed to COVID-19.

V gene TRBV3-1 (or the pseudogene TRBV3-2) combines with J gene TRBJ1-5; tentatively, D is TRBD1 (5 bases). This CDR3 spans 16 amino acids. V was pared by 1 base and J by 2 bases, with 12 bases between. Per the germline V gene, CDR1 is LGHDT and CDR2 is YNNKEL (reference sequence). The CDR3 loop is CASSQASRVGNQPQHF. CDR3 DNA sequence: TGTGCCAGCAGCCAAGCCAGCAGGGTCGGCAATCAGCCCCAGCATTTT.

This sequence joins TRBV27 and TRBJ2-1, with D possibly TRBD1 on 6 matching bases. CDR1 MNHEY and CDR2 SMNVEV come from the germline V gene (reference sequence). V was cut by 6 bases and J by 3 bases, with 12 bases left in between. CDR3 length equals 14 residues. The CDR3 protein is CASSSLTGYNEQFF. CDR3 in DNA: TGTGCCAGCAGCTCCCTGACAGGCTACAATGAGCAGTTCTTC.

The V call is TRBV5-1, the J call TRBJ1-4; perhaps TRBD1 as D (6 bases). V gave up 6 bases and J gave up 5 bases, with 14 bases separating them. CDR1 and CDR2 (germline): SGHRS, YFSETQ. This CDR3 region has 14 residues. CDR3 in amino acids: CASNLRDKNEKLFF. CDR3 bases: TGCGCCAGCAATCTCCGGGACAAGAATGAAAAACTGTTTTTT.

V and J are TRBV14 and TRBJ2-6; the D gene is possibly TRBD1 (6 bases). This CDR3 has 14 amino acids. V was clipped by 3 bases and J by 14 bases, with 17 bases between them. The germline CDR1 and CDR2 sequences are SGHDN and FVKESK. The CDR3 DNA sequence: TGTGCCAGCAGCCATCACCGGGACATCGAAATCCTGACTTTC. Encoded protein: CASSHHRDIEILTF.

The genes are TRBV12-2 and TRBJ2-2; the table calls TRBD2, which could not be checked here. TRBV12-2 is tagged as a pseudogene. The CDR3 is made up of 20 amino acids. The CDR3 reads CASRLVYGAGAIPNTGELFF. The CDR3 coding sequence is TGTGCAAGTCGCTTAGTATACGGAGCGGGGGCCATCCCGAACACCGGGGAGCTGTTTTTT.

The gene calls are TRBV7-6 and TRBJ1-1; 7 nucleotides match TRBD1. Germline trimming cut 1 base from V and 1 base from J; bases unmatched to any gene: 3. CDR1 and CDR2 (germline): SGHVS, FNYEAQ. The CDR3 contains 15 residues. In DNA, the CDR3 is TGTGCCAGCAGCTTAGGTTCAGGGGGGAACACTGAAGCTTTCTTT. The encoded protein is CASSLGSGGNTEAFF. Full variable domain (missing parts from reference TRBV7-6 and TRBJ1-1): GAGVSQSPRYKVTKRGQDVALRCDPISGHVSLYWYRQALGQGPEFLTYFNYEAQQDKSGLPNDRFSAERPEGSISTLTIQRTEQRDSAMYRCASSLGSGGNTEAFFGQGTRLTVV.

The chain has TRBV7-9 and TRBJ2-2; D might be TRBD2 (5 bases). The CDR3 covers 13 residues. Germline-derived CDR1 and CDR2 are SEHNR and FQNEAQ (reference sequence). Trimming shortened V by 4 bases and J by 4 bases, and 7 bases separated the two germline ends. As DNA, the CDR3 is TGTGCCAGCAGCTCCCTAGCCACCGGGGAGCTGTTTTTT. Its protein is CASSSLATGELFF. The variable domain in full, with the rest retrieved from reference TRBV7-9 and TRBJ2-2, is DTGVSQNPRHKITKRGQNVTFRCDPISEHNRLYWYRQTLGQGPEFLTYFQNEAQLEKSRLLSDRFSAERPKGSFSTLEIQRTEQGDSAMYLCASSSLATGELFFGEGSRLTVL.

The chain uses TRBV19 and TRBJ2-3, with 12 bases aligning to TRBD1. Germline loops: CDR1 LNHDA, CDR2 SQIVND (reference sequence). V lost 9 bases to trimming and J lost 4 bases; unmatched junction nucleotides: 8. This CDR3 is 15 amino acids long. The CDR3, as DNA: TGTGCCAGCCGCCGGGACAGGGGGCGCCCAGATACGCAGTATTTT. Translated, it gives CASRRDRGRPDTQYF.

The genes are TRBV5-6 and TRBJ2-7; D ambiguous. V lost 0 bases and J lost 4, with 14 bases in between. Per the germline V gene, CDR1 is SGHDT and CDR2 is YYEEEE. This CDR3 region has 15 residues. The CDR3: CASSLAFLEEYEQYF. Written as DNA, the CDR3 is TGTGCCAGCAGCTTGGCCTTTCTCGAGGAGTACGAGCAGTACTTC.

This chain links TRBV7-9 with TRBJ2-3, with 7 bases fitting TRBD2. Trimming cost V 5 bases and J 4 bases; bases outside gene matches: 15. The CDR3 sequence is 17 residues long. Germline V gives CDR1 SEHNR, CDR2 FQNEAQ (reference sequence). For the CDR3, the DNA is TGTGCCAGCAGCAGCCTTTCGGATAGCGGGCATTCAGATACGCAGTATTTT. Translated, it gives CASSSLSDSGHSDTQYF.

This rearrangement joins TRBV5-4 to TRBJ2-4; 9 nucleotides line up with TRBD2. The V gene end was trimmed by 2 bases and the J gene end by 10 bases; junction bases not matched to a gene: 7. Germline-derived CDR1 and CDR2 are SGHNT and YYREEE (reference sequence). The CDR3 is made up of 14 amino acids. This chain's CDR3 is CASSFAGTSSIQYF. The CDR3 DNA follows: TGTGCCAGCAGCTTTGCCGGGACTAGCTCAATTCAGTACTTC.

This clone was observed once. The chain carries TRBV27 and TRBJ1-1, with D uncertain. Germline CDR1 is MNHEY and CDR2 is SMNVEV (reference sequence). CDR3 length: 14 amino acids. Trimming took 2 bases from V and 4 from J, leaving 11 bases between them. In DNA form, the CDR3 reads TGTGCCAGCAGTTTAGGTAGAAGCCGCACTGAAGCTTTCTTT. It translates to CASSLGRSRTEAFF.

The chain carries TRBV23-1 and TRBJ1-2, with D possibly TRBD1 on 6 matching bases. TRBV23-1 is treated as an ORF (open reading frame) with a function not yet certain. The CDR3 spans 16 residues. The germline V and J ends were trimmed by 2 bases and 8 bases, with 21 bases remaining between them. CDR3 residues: CASSQPRYRVRRGYTF. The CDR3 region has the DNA TGCGCCAGCAGTCAACCAAGGTACAGGGTGAGAAGGGGCTACACCTTC.

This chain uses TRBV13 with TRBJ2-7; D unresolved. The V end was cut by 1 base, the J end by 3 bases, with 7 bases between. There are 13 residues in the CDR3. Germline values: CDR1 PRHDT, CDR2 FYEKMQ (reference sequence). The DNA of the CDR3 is TGTGCCAGCAGCTTAGTAGCCGACTACGAGCAGTACTTC. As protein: CASSLVADYEQYF.

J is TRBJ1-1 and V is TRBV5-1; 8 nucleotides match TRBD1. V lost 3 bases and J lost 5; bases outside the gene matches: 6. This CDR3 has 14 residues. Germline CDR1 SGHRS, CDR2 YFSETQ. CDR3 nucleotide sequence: TGCGCCAGCAGCTCATACAGGGGGGGTACTGAAGCTTTCTTT. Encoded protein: CASSSYRGGTEAFF.

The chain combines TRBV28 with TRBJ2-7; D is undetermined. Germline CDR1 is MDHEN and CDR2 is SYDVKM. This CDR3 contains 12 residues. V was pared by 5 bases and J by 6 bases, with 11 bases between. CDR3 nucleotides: TGTGCCAGCAGTATTAACTACGGCGAGCAGTACTTC. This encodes CASSINYGEQYF.

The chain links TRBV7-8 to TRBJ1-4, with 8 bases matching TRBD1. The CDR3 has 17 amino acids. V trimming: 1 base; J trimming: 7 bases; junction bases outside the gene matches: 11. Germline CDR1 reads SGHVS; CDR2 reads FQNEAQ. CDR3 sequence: CASSLGIGAGGGEKLFF. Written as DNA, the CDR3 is TGTGCCAGCAGCTTAGGAATTGGGGCAGGGGGCGGTGAAAAACTGTTTTTT.

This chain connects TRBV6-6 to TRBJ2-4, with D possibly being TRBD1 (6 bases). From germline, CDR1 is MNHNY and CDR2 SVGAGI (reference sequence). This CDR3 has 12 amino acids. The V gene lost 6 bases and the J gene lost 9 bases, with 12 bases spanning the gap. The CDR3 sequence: CASSPTRGIQYF. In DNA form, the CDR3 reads TGTGCCAGCAGCCCGACCAGGGGCATTCAGTACTTC.

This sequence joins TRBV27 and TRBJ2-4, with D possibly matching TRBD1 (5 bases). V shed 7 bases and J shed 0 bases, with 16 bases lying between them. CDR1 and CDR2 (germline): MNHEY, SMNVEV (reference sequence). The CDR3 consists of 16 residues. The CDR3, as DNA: TGTGCCAGCACCCCCCGCGCAGGGCTAGCCAAAAACATTCAGTACTTC. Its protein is CASTPRAGLAKNIQYF.

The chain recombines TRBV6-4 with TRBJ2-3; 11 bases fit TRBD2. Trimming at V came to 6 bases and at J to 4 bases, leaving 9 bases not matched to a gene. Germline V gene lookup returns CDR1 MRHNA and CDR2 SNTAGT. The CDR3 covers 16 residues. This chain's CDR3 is CASSLRSGGGADTQYF. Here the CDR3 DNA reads TGTGCCAGCAGCCTCCGTAGCGGGGGGGGAGCAGATACGCAGTATTTT.

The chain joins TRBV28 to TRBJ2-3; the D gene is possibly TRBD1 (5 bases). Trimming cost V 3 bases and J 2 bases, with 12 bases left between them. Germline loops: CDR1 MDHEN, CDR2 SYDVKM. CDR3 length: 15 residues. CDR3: CASSFIRQLTDTQYF. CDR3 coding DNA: TGTGCCAGCAGTTTCATTAGACAGCTCACAGATACGCAGTATTTT.

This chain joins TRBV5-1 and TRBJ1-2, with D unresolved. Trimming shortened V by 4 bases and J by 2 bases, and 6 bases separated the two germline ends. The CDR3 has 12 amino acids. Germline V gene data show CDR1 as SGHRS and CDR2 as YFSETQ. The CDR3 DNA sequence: TGCGCCAGCAGCGGAGTGAACTATGGCTACACCTTC. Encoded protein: CASSGVNYGYTF.

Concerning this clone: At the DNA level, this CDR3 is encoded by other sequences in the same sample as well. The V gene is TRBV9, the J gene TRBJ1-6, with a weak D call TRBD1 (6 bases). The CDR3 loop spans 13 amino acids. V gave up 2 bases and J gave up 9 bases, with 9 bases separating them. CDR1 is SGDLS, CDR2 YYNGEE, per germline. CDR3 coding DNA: TGTGCCAGCAGCGTCAGGGGTAGTTCACCCCTCCACTTT. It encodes CASSVRGSSPLHF.

The CDR3 DNA follows: TGTGCCAGCAGCGTAACGGATACAGGGGAGGTATCACCCCTCCACTTT. Protein product: CASSVTDTGEVSPLHF. The chain employs TRBV9 and TRBJ1-6; 7 nucleotides line up with TRBD1. The CDR3 has 16 amino acids. J was trimmed by 10 bases and V by 1 base; bases with no gene match: 11. The germline V gene has CDR1 SGDLS and CDR2 YYNGEE.

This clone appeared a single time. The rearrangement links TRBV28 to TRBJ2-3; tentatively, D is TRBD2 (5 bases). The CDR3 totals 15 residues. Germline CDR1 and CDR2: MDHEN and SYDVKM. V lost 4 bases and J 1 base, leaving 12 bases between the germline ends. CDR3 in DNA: TGTGCCAGCAGTTCAATGACCGGGGGCACAGATACGCAGTATTTT. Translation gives CASSSMTGGTDTQYF.

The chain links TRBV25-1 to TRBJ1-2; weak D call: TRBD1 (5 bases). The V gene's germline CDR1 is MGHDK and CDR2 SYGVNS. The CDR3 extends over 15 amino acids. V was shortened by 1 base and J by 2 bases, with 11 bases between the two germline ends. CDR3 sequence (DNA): TGTGCCAGCAGTGAATCGGGGGGAGGGAACTATGGCTACACCTTC. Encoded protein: CASSESGGGNYGYTF.

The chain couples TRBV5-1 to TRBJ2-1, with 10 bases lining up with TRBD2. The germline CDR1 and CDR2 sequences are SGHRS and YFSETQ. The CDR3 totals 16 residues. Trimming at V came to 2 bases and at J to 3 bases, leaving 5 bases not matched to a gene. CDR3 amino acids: CASSFTGTSDYNEQFF. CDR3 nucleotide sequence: TGCGCCAGCAGCTTTACCGGGACTAGCGACTACAATGAGCAGTTCTTC. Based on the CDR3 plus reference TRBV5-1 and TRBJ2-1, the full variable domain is KAGVTQTPRYLIKTRGQQVTLSCSPISGHRSVSWYQQTPGQGLQFLFEYFSETQRNKGNFPGRFSGRQFSNSRSEMNVSTLELGDSALYLCASSFTGTSDYNEQFFGPGTRLTVL.

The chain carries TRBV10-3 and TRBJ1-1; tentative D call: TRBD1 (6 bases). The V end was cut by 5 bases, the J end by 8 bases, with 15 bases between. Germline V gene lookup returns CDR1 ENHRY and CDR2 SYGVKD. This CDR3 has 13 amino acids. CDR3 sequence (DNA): TGTGCCATCAGTCCGACAGGACCCCTGGAAGCTTTCTTT. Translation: CAISPTGPLEAFF.

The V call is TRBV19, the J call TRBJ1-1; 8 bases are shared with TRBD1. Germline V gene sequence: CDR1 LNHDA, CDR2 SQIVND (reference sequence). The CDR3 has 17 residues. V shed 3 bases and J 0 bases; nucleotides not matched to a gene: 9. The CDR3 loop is CASSIFRQGLMNTEAFF. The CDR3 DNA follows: TGTGCCAGTAGTATCTTTCGACAGGGGTTGATGAACACTGAAGCTTTCTTT.

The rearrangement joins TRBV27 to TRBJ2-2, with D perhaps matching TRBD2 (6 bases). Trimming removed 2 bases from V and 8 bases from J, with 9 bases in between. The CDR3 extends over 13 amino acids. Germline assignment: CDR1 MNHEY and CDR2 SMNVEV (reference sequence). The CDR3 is CASSLGLAGELFF. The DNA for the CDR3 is TGTGCCAGCAGTTTAGGGCTAGCGGGGGAGCTGTTTTTT.